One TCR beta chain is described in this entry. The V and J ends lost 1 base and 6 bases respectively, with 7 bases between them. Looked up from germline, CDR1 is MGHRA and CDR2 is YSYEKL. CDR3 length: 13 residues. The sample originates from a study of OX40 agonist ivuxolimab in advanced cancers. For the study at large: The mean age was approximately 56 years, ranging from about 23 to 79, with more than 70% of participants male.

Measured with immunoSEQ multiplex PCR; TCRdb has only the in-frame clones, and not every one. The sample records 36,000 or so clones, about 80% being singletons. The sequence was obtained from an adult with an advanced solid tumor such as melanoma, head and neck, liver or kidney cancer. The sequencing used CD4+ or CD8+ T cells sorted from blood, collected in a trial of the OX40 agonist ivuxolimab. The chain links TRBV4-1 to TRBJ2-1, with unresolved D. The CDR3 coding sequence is TGCGCCAGCAGCCAAGTATCTTTCAATGAGCAGTTCTTC. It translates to CASSQVSFNEQFF.